This T cell receptor beta chain was obtained from a study of T-cell memory formation after mild COVID-19. V gave up 5 bases and J gave up 6 bases; unmatched junction bases: 7. The CDR3 is made up of 14 amino acids. In TCRdb, the 5' RACE reads were re-called with MiXCR into one record per CDR3 protein. The sample includes approximately 390,000 distinct CDR3 sequences, roughly 15% of them seen just once. The sequenced sample consisted of PBMCs or a T cell subset sorted from them (not recorded which). The TCR originated in a man between 18 and 29 years old who had mild COVID-19 (a few samples of this study predate the infection). Cell type and time point are not known. The rearrangement joins TRBV12-3 or TRBV12-4 to TRBJ1-5; 7 nucleotides agree with TRBD1. The CDR3 protein is CASSQQGRGQPQHF. The CDR3, as DNA: TGTGCCAGCAGTCAACAGGGGCGAGGTCAGCCCCAGCATTTT.